Shown below are 32 T cell receptor beta chains from a single sample sequenced in a study of cytomegalovirus exposure and HLA in healthy donors. PCR amplification relied on 60 Vbeta primers (plus 13 Jbeta primers). Data came from immunoSEQ multiplex PCR; TCRdb stores just in-frame clones and leaves some out. There are about 100,000 clones in the sample; over 55% occur only once, and about 16% lies in the top ten. Sequenced material: PBMCs. The origin of the receptors is a woman younger than 30 in good health and CMV-seropositive.

The chain has TRBV7-9 and TRBJ2-1, with TRBD2 identical over 10 bases. Germline trimming cut 4 bases from V and 4 bases from J; bases unmatched to any gene: 7. Germline assignment: CDR1 SEHNR and CDR2 FQNEAQ (reference sequence). The CDR3 spans 16 residues. The CDR3 loop reads CASSSSGGGQYNEQFF. For the CDR3, the DNA is TGTGCCAGCAGCTCTAGCGGGGGAGGACAATACAATGAGCAGTTCTTC.

The V gene is TRBV6-1, the J gene TRBJ1-1, with 9 bases fitting TRBD1. Trimming took 6 bases from V and 4 from J; bases not matched to a gene: 3. Germline assignment: CDR1 MNHNS and CDR2 SASEGT. CDR3 size: 13 residues. In nucleotides, the CDR3 is TGTGCCAGCAGGACAGGGGGTGGCACTGAAGCTTTCTTT. Encoded protein: CASRTGGGTEAFF.

V gene TRBV27 combines with J gene TRBJ2-3; 8 bases match TRBD2. This CDR3 is 14 amino acids long. CDR1 MNHEY and CDR2 SMNVEV come from the germline V gene (reference sequence). The V gene end was trimmed by 5 bases and the J gene end by 5 bases; junction bases not matched to a gene: 6. CDR3 bases: TGTGCCAGCAGTCTAAGCGGGAGTAGAGATACGCAGTATTTT. It translates to CASSLSGSRDTQYF.

This clone was observed a few times. The V call is TRBV19, the J call TRBJ2-7; D is possibly TRBD2 (7 bases). Trimming shortened V by 6 bases and J by 4 bases, and 16 bases separated the two germline ends. The CDR3 is 14 residues long. Germline V gene lookup returns CDR1 LNHDA and CDR2 SQIVND (reference sequence). The CDR3 reads CASSPWEGGYEQYF. For the CDR3, the DNA is TGTGCCAGTAGCCCTTGGGAGGGGGGGTACGAGCAGTACTTC.

This clone was counted only a few times. CDR3 sequence: CASSLGEGYNEQFF. CDR3 bases: TGTGCCAGCAGCTTAGGTGAGGGCTACAATGAGCAGTTCTTC. V usage is TRBV13 and J usage is TRBJ2-1; possibly TRBD2 for D (5 bases). The V and J ends lost 0 bases and 3 bases respectively, with 6 bases between them. CDR3 length: 14 residues. Germline CDR1 is PRHDT and CDR2 is FYEKMQ (reference sequence).

The gene calls are TRBV19 and TRBJ2-7; maybe TRBD1 (6 bases). CDR1 is LNHDA, CDR2 SQIVND, per germline (reference sequence). Trimming shortened V by 4 bases and J by 3 bases, and 10 bases separated the two germline ends. The CDR3 has 13 amino acids. The CDR3 bases are TGTGCCAGTAGTACGGAAGGGGGCTACGAGCAGTACTTC. Protein: CASSTEGGYEQYF.

The V and J genes are TRBV6-6 and TRBJ2-7; weak D call: TRBD2 (6 bases). The V gene lost 10 bases and the J gene lost 0 bases, with 10 bases spanning the gap. CDR1 and CDR2 from the germline V gene are MNHNY and SVGAGI (reference sequence). This CDR3 has 12 residues. CDR3 coding DNA: TGTGCCATATCTAGCGACTCCTACGAGCAGTACTTC. Its protein is CAISSDSYEQYF.

The rearrangement uses TRBV19 and TRBJ2-1; 12 nucleotides match TRBD2. The CDR3 contains 16 residues. The V segment lost 3 bases and the J segment 9 bases; nucleotides outside the gene matches: 9. Per germline, CDR1 LNHDA and CDR2 SQIVND (reference sequence). The CDR3: CASSISSLAGGGEQFF. DNA for the CDR3: TGTGCCAGTAGTATCTCCTCTCTAGCGGGAGGGGGTGAGCAGTTCTTC.

J is TRBJ2-1 and V is TRBV9; TRBD2 matches 12 bases. CDR3 size: 14 residues. Germline V lookup: CDR1 SGDLS, CDR2 YYNGEE. J lost 9 bases, V lost 3 bases, and 4 bases had no gene match. The CDR3 here is CASSGLAGGTEQFF. CDR3 DNA sequence: TGTGCCAGCAGCGGCCTAGCGGGAGGGACTGAGCAGTTCTTC.

The sample holds a few counts of this clone. The gene calls are TRBV7-9 and TRBJ1-5, with D possibly being TRBD1 (5 bases). CDR1 and CDR2 from the germline V gene are SEHNR and FQNEAQ (reference sequence). The germline V and J ends were trimmed by 0 bases and 9 bases, with 21 bases remaining between them. The CDR3 totals 17 residues. The DNA for the CDR3 is TGTGCCAGCAGCTTAGCCCCGGGGGTAGGTTCGAGGGGGCCCCAGCATTTT. It translates to CASSLAPGVGSRGPQHF.

The V and J genes are TRBV7-9 and TRBJ2-7, with TRBD2 identical over 10 bases. With 5 bases clipped from V and 4 bases from J, the junction kept 8 bases outside the gene matches. This CDR3 is 15 amino acids long. In germline, CDR1 is SEHNR, CDR2 FQNEAQ (reference sequence). CDR3 DNA sequence: TGTGCCAGCAGCACCCAGCGGGGGGGGACTTACGAGCAGTACTTC. Translation gives CASSTQRGGTYEQYF.

The chain is built from TRBV5-5 and TRBJ1-3, with D possibly being TRBD1 (5 bases). V shed 6 bases and J shed 4 bases, with 14 bases lying between them. Germline-derived CDR1 and CDR2 are SGHKS and YYEKEE (reference sequence). This CDR3 comprises 14 residues. DNA of the CDR3: TGTGCCAGCACCCCGGGAGGGGCGGGAAACACCATATATTTT. Translated: CASTPGGAGNTIYF. The complete variable domain, with remaining parts taken from reference TRBV5-5 and TRBJ1-3, reads DAGVTQSPTHLIKTRGQQVTLRCSPISGHKSVSWYQQVLGQGPQFIFQYYEKEERGRGNFPDRFSARQFPNYSSELNVNALLLGDSALYLCASTPGGAGNTIYFGEGSWLTVV.

The rearrangement links TRBV7-9 to TRBJ1-1; 7 bases fit TRBD1. Trimming cost V 2 bases and J 1 base; bases outside gene matches: 4. CDR1 SEHNR and CDR2 FQNEAQ come from the germline V gene (reference sequence). The CDR3 is made up of 15 amino acids. CDR3: CASSLTGQSNTEAFF. The CDR3 DNA reads as TGTGCCAGCAGCTTAACGGGACAGTCGAACACTGAAGCTTTCTTT.

V gene TRBV28 combines with J gene TRBJ2-7, with no clear D. With 5 bases removed from V and 1 base from J, the gap between germline ends came to 12 bases. Looked up from germline, CDR1 is MDHEN and CDR2 is SYDVKM. The CDR3 spans 14 residues. Written as DNA, the CDR3 is TGTGCCAGCAGTCGCCCGACTGTTTCCTACGAGCAGTACTTC. Translated, it gives CASSRPTVSYEQYF.

This rearrangement joins TRBV6-6 to TRBJ2-7, with 9 bases matching TRBD1. Germline V gene sequence: CDR1 MNHNY, CDR2 SVGAGI (reference sequence). This CDR3 comprises 15 residues. The J segment lost 3 bases and the V segment lost 5 bases, leaving 8 bases of the junction unmatched. The CDR3 loop is CASSKSRDRDYEQYF. The CDR3 bases are TGTGCCAGCAGTAAATCCCGGGACAGGGACTACGAGCAGTACTTC.

This clone was seen just once. CDR3 nucleotide sequence: TGTGCCTGGAGTGCAGCCGGGACACAGAGCGCTGAAGCTTTCTTT. It specifies CAWSAAGTQSAEAFF. The V gene is TRBV30, the J gene TRBJ1-1; tentative D call: TRBD1 (6 bases). Trimming left V 1 base short and J 6 bases short, with 18 bases between. Germline V gene data show CDR1 as GTSNPN and CDR2 as SVGIG (reference sequence). The CDR3 length is 15 residues. The whole variable domain, remainder taken from reference TRBV30 and TRBJ1-1, is SQTIHQWPATLVQPVGSPLSLECTVEGTSNPNLYWYRQAAGRGLQLLFYSVGIGQISSEVPQNLSASRPQDRQFILSSKKLLLSDSGFYLCAWSAAGTQSAEAFFGQGTRLTVV.

J is TRBJ2-7 and V is TRBV4-1; no clear D. Germline V gene data show CDR1 as MGHRA and CDR2 as YSYEKL. V gave up 4 bases and J gave up 2 bases, with 21 bases separating them. This CDR3 contains 17 residues. In DNA, the CDR3 is TGCGCCAGCAGCCGGAACCAACACCTGGGCATTGCCTACGAGCAGTACTTC. It translates to CASSRNQHLGIAYEQYF.

This clone has only one observation. CDR3 sequence reads: CASSPRQGTGNTIYF. The CDR3 region has the DNA TGTGCCAGCAGCCCTCGACAGGGGACTGGAAACACCATATATTTT. The rearrangement links TRBV4-2 to TRBJ1-3, with 8 bases aligning to TRBD1. The germline gives CDR1 LGHNA, CDR2 YNFKEQ. The ends lost 4 bases at V and 2 bases at J; junction bases unmatched: 4. The CDR3 is 15 amino acids.

A few counts support this clone. CDR3: CASKPPGGLAGTGELFF. The DNA for the CDR3 is TGTGCCAGCAAGCCCCCCGGGGGGCTAGCGGGAACCGGGGAGCTGTTTTTT. This sequence joins TRBV27 and TRBJ2-2; 9 bases are a match to TRBD2. CDR1 and CDR2 (germline): MNHEY, SMNVEV (reference sequence). The junction had 14 bases not matched to a gene; V was cut back by 7 bases and J by 5 bases. CDR3 length: 17 residues.

This chain links TRBV6-5 with TRBJ1-2; a possible D gene is TRBD1 (6 bases). CDR1 and CDR2 from the germline V gene are MNHEY and SVGAGI. This CDR3 is built from 13 residues. V dropped 0 bases and J dropped 7 bases, with 9 bases sitting between them. CDR3 sequence (DNA): TGTGCCAGCAGTTACTCGACAGGTCTTGGCTACACCTTC. Amino acids: CASSYSTGLGYTF.

This clone was observed once. This sequence joins TRBV18 and TRBJ1-2; TRBD1 agrees at 8 bases. The CDR3 loop spans 14 amino acids. Germline V lookup: CDR1 KGHSH, CDR2 LQKENI. Losses at the gene ends were 5 bases for V and 8 bases for J; bases not matched to a gene: 10. The DNA of the CDR3 is TGTGCCAGCTCAGGGCAGGGCAGGGGGCCCGGCTACACCTTC. Amino acid sequence: CASSGQGRGPGYTF.

The J gene is TRBJ2-7, the V gene TRBV18, with no clear D. The CDR3 length is 11 residues. Germline CDR1 reads KGHSH; CDR2 reads LQKENI. Trimming took off 1 base at V and 5 bases at J, with 3 bases between the two ends. The DNA for the CDR3 is TGTGCCAGCTCACCACGCGACGAGCAGTACTTC. Translated: CASSPRDEQYF.

V gene TRBV27 combines with J gene TRBJ2-7; TRBD2 matches at 8 bases. After removal of 5 bases from V and 1 base from J, the junction contained 4 bases not matched to a gene. Germline V gene data show CDR1 as MNHEY and CDR2 as SMNVEV (reference sequence). CDR3 size: 14 residues. The CDR3 DNA reads as TGTGCCAGCAGTAGGTTAGCGGGGTCCTACGAGCAGTACTTC. The encoded protein is CASSRLAGSYEQYF.

In its sample, this clone was seen once. V and J are TRBV6-6 and TRBJ1-5; 8 bases match TRBD1. The V gene's germline CDR1 is MNHNY and CDR2 SVGAGI (reference sequence). J lost 5 bases, V lost 0 bases, and 3 bases had no gene match. The CDR3 loop spans 15 amino acids. CDR3 in DNA: TGTGCCAGCAGTTACTCAATGGACAGGGATCAGCCCCAGCATTTT. It translates to CASSYSMDRDQPQHF.

The V and J genes are TRBV19 and TRBJ2-2, with 12 nucleotides matching TRBD2. The trim removed 7 bases at V and 4 bases at J, leaving 10 bases unmatched. This CDR3 contains 17 residues. Germline CDR1 is LNHDA and CDR2 is SQIVND (reference sequence). DNA for the CDR3: TGTGCCAGTACTCTAGCGGGAGGGCCAGTCGCCACCGGGGAGCTGTTTTTT. Its protein product is CASTLAGGPVATGELFF.

The chain couples TRBV9 to TRBJ2-1; TRBD2 matches 9 bases. The length of the CDR3 is 16 residues. CDR1 is SGDLS, CDR2 YYNGEE, per germline. The ends lost 3 bases at V and 1 base at J; junction bases unmatched: 5. The CDR3 DNA is TGTGCCAGCAGCGCGAGGCGGGGGGGATCCTACAATGAGCAGTTCTTC. Protein sequence: CASSARRGGSYNEQFF.

The chain has TRBV11-1 and TRBJ2-1, with 12 bases fitting TRBD2. This CDR3 is 17 amino acids long. Trimming took 0 bases from V and 5 from J; bases not matched to a gene: 5. Per germline, CDR1 SGHAT and CDR2 FQDESV (reference sequence). CDR3 loop: CASSLAGLAGGNNEQFF. CDR3 sequence (DNA): TGTGCCAGCAGCTTAGCGGGTCTAGCGGGAGGGAACAATGAGCAGTTCTTC.

This clone was seen only once. V usage is TRBV7-9 and J usage is TRBJ2-7; TRBD1 matches at 10 bases. CDR3 size: 14 residues. CDR1 and CDR2 from the germline V gene are SEHNR and FQNEAQ (reference sequence). J lost 4 bases, V lost 5 bases, and 5 bases had no gene match. The CDR3 loop is CASSLTGGQYEQYF. The CDR3 region has the DNA TGTGCCAGCAGCCTGACAGGGGGCCAGTACGAGCAGTACTTC.

DNA of the CDR3: TGTGCCAGCAGCTTTATTCCCCCACCCGGGGGACAGCCCGAGCAGTTCTTC. Its protein product is CASSFIPPPGGQPEQFF. The chain carries TRBV7-3 and TRBJ2-1, with D perhaps TRBD1 (7 bases). The CDR3 has 17 amino acids. CDR1 and CDR2 from the germline V gene are SGHTA and FQGTGA. V lost 3 bases and J lost 10, with 25 bases in between. Drawing the rest from reference TRBV7-3 and TRBJ2-1, the complete variable domain is GAGVSQTPSNKVTEKGKYVELRCDPISGHTALYWYRQSLGQGPEFLIYFQGTGAADDSGLPNDRFFAVRPEGSVSTLKIQRTERGDSAVYLCASSFIPPPGGQPEQFFGPGTRLTVL.

The rearrangement links TRBV9 to TRBJ1-2, with D unclear. CDR1 SGDLS and CDR2 YYNGEE come from the germline V gene. V gave up 0 bases and J gave up 0 bases, with 3 bases separating them. This CDR3 has 13 amino acids. The CDR3 DNA sequence: TGTGCCAGCAGCGTAGTTACTAACTATGGCTACACCTTC. This sequence encodes CASSVVTNYGYTF.

The chain combines TRBV7-2 with TRBJ2-7; D remains unclear. The germline V gene has CDR1 SGHTA and CDR2 FQGNSA. The CDR3 is 13 amino acids. With 0 bases removed from V and 5 bases from J, the gap between germline ends came to 8 bases. DNA for the CDR3: TGTGCCAGCAGCTTAGCGGGTCGGGACGAGCAGTACTTC. Translation gives CASSLAGRDEQYF.

The V gene is TRBV27, the J gene TRBJ2-1; TRBD2 agrees at 7 bases. Germline lookup yields CDR1 MNHEY and CDR2 SMNVEV (reference sequence). This CDR3 is 15 amino acids long. J lost 3 bases, V lost 2 bases, and 4 bases had no gene match. The CDR3 region is CASSLRWGGYNEQFF. The DNA of the CDR3 is TGTGCCAGCAGTTTAAGGTGGGGGGGCTACAATGAGCAGTTCTTC.